The clone carrying this TCR beta chain was counted a single time. Its antigen is unknown. A read error may explain this, as a much larger clone is one base away. The lymph nodes were axillary draining lymph nodes from breast cancer patients. This CDR3 contains 14 residues. Germline CDR1 and CDR2: MNHEY and SVGEGT. V lost 6 bases to trimming and J lost 2 bases; unmatched junction nucleotides: 2. TCRdb itself ran the multiplex PCR reads through MiXCR, one entry per CDR3 protein. The data show fewer than 300,000 distinct CDR3 sequences, with roughly 30% seen just once and roughly 1.3% held by the top ten. The data are from a study of breast tumors, draining lymph nodes, adjacent tissues. Study-level points and caveats: Tumor repertoires ranked between lymph nodes and nontumor tissue in diversity, with V and J gene preferences. The lymph node origin of tumor T cells was framed as consistent with a hypothesis, not demonstrated.

The material sequenced was axillary lymph node tissue. The genes are TRBV6-2 or TRBV6-3 and TRBJ2-7; 12 bases are shared with TRBD2. The sequence came from a female donor with breast cancer. Some clones in this sample may be carry-over from other donors' samples. CDR3 coding DNA: TGTGCCAGCAGGGCTAGCGGGAGGGCCTACGAGCAGTACTTC. This sequence encodes CASRASGRAYEQYF.